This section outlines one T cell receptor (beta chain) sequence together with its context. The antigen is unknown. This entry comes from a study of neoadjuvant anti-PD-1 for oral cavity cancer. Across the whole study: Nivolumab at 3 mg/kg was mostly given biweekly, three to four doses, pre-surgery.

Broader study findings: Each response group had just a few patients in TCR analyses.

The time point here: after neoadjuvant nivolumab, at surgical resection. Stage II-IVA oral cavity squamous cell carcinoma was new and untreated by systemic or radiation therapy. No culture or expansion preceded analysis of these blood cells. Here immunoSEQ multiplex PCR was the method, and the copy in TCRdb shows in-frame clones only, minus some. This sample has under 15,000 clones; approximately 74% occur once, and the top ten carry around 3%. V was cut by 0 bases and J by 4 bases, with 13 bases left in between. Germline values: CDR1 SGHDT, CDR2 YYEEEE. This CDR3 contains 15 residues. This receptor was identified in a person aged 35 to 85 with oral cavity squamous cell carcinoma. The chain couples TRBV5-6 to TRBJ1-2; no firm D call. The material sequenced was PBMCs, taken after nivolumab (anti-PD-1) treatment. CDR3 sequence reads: CASSLVQNLLYGYTF. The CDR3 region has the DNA TGTGCCAGCAGCTTGGTACAGAACCTCCTCTATGGCTACACCTTC.